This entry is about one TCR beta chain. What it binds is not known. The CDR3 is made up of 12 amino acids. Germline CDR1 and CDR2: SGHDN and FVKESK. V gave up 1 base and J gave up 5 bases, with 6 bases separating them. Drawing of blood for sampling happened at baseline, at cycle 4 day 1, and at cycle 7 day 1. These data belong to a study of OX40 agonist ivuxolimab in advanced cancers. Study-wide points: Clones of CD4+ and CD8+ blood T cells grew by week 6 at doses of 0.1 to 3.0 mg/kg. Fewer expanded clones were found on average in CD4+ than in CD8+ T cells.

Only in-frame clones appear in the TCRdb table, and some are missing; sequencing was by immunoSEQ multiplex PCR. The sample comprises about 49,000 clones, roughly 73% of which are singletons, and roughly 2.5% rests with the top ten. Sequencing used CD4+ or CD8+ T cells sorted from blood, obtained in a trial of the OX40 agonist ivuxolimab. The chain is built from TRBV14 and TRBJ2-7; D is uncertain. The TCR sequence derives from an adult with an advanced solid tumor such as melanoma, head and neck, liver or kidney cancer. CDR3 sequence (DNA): TGTGCCAGCAGCCAAGCGGCTAACGAGCAGTACTTC. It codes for CASSQAANEQYF.